Below are 2 T cell receptor beta chains sequenced from a single sample in a study of vaccination and CD4 T cells after COVID-19. Sequencing of cultured CD4+ T cell DNA used the Oncomine TCR Beta short-read assay. A single record per CDR3 protein comes from TCRdb applying MiXCR to the PCR reads. The sample holds about 17,000 distinct CDR3 sequences; about 61% are singletons and the top ten take around a tenth. The treatment: roughly 10-day PBMC culture with coronavirus spike peptide pools or control peptides (ViraFEST assay). These TCRs' antigens remain unknown. Sequencing input: CD4+ T cells from blood, cultured in vitro. These receptors were obtained from a human donor who had recovered from COVID-19.

The chain couples TRBV7-2 to TRBJ1-1, with TRBD1 matching over 11 bases. This CDR3 spans 14 amino acids. With 5 bases clipped from V and 3 bases from J, the junction kept 2 bases outside the gene matches. Per the germline V gene, CDR1 is SGHTA and CDR2 is FQGNSA. Written as DNA, the CDR3 is TGTGCCAGCAGCACGGGACAGGGGGACACTGAAGCTTTCTTT. Its translation is CASSTGQGDTEAFF.

The chain joins TRBV12-3 or TRBV12-4 to TRBJ2-1, with TRBD2 matching over 10 bases. V lost 9 bases to trimming and J lost 3 bases; unmatched junction nucleotides: 5. The length of the CDR3 is 14 residues. CDR3 in amino acids: CASSGTSVYNEQFF. CDR3 DNA: TGTGCCAGTTCCGGGACTAGCGTCTACAATGAGCAGTTCTTC.